There are many counts of the clone carrying this T cell receptor (beta chain). Its antigen is as yet unknown. These data are taken from a study of early T cells in non-severe SARS-CoV-2 infection. Study summary: Investigators sequenced bulk RNA drawn from unsorted whole blood, and chains remained unpaired.

The protocol attached unique molecular identifiers to individual cDNA molecules. MiXCR was run by TCRdb on the 5' RACE reads, yielding one entry per CDR3 protein. The repertoire holds more than 65,000 distinct CDR3 sequences, approximately 13% seen once, with around 1.3% in the top ten. Study-wide results and caveats: There was a bias toward anti-spike CD8 responses in VDJdb matching, which missed private and CD4 specificities.

The CDR3 contains 14 residues. V gave up 0 bases and J gave up 11 bases; unmatched junction bases: 6. Germline V gives CDR1 SGHDN, CDR2 FVKESK. The chain couples TRBV14 to TRBJ2-4, with 8 bases fitting TRBD1. Specimen: whole blood. The sequence came from an adult who was a healthcare worker with PCR-confirmed SARS-CoV-2 infection or an uninfected control (not recorded which). The CDR3 bases are TGTGCCAGCAGCCAAGATTTCAGGGGGCGGTTTCAGTACTTC. Amino acids: CASSQDFRGRFQYF.